The present T cell receptor beta chain was sequenced within a study of neurological immune-mediated disorders. This clonotype was counted at least ten times. The cDNA was generated by 5'RACE with 10-nucleotide random UMIs. TCRdb independently ran MiXCR on the 5' RACE reads; one entry per CDR3 protein. The sample consists of roughly 100,000 distinct CDR3 sequences, 3% to 4.5% of them appearing once. The source is a woman between 50 and 59 years old with multiple sclerosis. The material sequenced was PBMCs.

The CDR3, as DNA: TGTGCCAGCAGCTTGGGCGGGCCCAGCAATCAGCCCCAGCATTTT. Translated: CASSLGGPSNQPQHF. The chain couples TRBV5-6 to TRBJ1-5; D remains ambiguous. This CDR3 comprises 15 residues. The V and J ends lost 0 bases and 1 base respectively, with 8 bases between them. Germline CDR1 SGHDT, CDR2 YYEEEE.